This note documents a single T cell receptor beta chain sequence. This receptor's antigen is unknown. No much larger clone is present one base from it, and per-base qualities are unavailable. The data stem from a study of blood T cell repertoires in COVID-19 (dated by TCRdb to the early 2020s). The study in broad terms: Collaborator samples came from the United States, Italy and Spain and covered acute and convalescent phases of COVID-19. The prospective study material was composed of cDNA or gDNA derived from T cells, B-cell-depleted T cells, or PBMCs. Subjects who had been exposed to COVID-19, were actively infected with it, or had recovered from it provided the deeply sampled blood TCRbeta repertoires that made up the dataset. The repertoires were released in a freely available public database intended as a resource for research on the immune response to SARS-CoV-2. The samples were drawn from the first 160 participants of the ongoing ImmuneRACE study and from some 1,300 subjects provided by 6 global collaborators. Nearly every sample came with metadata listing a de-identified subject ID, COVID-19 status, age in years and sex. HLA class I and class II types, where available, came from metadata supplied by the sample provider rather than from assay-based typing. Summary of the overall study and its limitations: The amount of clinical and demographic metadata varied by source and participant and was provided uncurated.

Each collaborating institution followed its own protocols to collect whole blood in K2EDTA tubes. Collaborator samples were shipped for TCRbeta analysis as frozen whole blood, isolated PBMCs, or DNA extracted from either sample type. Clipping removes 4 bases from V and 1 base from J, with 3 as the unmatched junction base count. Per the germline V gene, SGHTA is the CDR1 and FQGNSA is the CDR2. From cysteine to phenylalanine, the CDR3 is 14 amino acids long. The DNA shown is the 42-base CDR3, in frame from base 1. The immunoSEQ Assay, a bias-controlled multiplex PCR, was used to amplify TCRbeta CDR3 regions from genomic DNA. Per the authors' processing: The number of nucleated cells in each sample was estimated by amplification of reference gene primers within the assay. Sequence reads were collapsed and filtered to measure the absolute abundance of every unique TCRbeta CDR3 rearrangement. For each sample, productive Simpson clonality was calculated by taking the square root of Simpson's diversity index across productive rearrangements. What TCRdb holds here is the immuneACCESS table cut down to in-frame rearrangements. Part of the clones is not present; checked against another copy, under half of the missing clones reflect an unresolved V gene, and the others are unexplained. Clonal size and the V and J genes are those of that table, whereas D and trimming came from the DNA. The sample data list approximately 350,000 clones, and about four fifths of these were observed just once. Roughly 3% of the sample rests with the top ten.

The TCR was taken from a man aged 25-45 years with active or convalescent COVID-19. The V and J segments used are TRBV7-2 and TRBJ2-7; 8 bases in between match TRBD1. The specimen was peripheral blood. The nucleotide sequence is TGTGCCAGCAGCTCCGGACAGGGTTCCTACGAGCAGTACTTC. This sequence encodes CASSSGQGSYEQYF.